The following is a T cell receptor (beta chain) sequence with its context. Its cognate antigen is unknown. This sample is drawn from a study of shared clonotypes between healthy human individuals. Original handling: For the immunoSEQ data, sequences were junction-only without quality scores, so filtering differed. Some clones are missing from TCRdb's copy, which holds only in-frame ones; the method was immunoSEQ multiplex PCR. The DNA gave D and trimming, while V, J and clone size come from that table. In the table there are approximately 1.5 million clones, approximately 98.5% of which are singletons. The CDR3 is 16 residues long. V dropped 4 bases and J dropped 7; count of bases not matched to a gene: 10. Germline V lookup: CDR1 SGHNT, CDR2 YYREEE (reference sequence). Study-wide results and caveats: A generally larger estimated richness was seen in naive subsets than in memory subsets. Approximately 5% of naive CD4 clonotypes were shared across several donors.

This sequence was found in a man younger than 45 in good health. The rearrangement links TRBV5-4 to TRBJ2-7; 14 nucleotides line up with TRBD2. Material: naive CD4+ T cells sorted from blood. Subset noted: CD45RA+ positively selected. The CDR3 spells CASSPGTSGSSGEQYF. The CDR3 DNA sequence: TGTGCCAGCAGCCCAGGGACTAGCGGGAGTTCGGGAGAGCAGTACTTC.